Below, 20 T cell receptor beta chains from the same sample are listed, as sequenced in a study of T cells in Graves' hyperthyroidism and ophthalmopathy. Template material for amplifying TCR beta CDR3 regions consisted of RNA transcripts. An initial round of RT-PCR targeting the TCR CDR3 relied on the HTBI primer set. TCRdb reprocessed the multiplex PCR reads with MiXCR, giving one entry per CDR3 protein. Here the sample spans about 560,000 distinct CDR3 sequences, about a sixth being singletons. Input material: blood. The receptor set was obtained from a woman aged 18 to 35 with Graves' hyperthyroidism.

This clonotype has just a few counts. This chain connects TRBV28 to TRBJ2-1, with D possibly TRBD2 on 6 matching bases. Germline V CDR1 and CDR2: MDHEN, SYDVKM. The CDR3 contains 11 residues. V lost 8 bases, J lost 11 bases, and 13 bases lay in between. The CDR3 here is CASPSGTQQFF. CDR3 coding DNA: TGTGCCAGCCCCTCCGGGACTCAGCAGTTCTTC.

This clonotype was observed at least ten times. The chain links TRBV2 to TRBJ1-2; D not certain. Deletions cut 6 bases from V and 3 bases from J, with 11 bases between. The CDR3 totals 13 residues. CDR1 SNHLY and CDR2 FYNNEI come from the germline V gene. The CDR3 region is CASRDNSDYGYTF. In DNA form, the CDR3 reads TGTGCCAGCAGAGATAACAGTGACTATGGCTACACCTTC. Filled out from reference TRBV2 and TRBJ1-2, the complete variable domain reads EPEVTQTPSHQVTQMGQEVILRCVPISNHLYFYWYRQILGQKVEFLVSFYNNEISEKSEIFDDQFSVERPDGSNFTLKIRSTKLEDSAMYFCASRDNSDYGYTFGSGTRLTVV.

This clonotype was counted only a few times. DNA of the CDR3: TGTGCCAGCAGTATTGCGGGCACGCAGTATTTT. This sequence encodes CASSIAGTQYF. The V call is TRBV11-1, the J call TRBJ2-3, with a tentative D call TRBD2 (5 bases). The CDR3 is 11 amino acids. Germline CDR1 reads SGHAT; CDR2 reads FQDESV (reference sequence). Trimming cost V 6 bases and J 9 bases, with 10 bases left between them.

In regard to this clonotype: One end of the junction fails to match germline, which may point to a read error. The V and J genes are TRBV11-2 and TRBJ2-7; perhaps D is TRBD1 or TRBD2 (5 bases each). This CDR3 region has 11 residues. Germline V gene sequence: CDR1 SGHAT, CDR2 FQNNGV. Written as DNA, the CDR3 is TGTGCCAGCAGCTTAGCCCGGGACCTACGGTTC. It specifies CASSLARDLRF.

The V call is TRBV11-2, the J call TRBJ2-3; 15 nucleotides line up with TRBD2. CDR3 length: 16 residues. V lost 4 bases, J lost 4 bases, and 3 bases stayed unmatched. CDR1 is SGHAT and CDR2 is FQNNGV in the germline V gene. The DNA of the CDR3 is TGTGCCAGCAGCTCCGGACTAGCGGGGGGGGCAGATACGCAGTATTTT. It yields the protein CASSSGLAGGADTQYF.

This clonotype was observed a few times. CDR3 bases: TGTGCCAGCAGCGCTAAGTGGACAGCATCATACGCTTTCTTT. It specifies CASSAKWTASYAFF. The chain combines TRBV9 with TRBJ1-1; possibly TRBD1 for D (6 bases). The germline V gene encodes CDR1 SGDLS and CDR2 YYNGEE. V lost 3 bases to trimming and J lost 11 bases, with 20 bases between them. This CDR3 spans 14 amino acids.

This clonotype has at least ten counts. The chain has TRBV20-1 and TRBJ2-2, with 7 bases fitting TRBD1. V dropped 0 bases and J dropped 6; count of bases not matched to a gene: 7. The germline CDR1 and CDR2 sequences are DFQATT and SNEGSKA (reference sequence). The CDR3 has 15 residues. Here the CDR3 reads CSARDHDRDAGELFF. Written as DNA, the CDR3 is TGCAGTGCTAGAGATCATGACAGGGATGCCGGGGAGCTGTTTTTT.

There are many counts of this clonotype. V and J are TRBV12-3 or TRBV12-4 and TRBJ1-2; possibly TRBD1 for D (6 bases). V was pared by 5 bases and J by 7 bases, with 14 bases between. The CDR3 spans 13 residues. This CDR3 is CASSRKGVIGYTF. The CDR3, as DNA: TGTGCCAGCAGTCGGAAGGGGGTGATTGGCTACACCTTC.

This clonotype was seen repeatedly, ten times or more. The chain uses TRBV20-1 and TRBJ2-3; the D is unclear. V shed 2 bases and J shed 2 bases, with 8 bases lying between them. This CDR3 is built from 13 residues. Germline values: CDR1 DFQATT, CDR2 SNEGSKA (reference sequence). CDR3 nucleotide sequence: TGCAGTGCTAGAATCCAAGTCACAGATACGCAGTATTTT. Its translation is CSARIQVTDTQYF.

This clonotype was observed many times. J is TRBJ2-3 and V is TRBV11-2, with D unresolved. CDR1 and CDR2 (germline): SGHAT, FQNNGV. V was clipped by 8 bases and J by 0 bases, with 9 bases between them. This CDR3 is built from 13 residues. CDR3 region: CASLRASTDTQYF. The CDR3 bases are TGTGCCAGCTTACGGGCTAGCACAGATACGCAGTATTTT. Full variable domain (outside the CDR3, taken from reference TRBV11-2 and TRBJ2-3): EAGVAQSPRYKIIEKRQSVAFWCNPISGHATLYWYQQILGQGPKLLIQFQNNGVVDDSQLPKDRFSAERLKGVDSTLKIQPAKLEDSAVYLCASLRASTDTQYFGPGTRLTVL.

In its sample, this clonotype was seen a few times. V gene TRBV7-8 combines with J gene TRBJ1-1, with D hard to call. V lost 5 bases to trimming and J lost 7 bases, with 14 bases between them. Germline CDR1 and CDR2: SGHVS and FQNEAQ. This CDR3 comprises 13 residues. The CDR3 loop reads CASSPSGPVEAFF. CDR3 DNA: TGTGCCAGCAGCCCTTCGGGTCCAGTTGAAGCTTTCTTT.

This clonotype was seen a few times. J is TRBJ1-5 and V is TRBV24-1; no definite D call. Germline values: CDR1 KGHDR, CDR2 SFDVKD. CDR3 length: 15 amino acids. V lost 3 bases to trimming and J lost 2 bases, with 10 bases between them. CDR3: CATSDVSGGNQPQHF. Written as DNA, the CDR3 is TGTGCCACCAGTGATGTCTCCGGAGGCAATCAGCCCCAGCATTTT.

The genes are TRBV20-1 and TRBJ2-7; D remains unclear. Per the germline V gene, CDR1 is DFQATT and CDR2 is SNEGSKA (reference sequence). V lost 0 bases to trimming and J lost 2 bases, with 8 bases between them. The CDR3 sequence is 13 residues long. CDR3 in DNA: TGCAGTGCTAGAGAGAGGCTCACCTACGAGCAGTACTTC. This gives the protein CSARERLTYEQYF.

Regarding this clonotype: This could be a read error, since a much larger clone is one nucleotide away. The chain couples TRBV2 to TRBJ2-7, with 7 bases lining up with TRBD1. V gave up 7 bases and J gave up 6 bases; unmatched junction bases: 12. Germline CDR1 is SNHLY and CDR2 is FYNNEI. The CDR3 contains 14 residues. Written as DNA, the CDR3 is TGTGCCAGCAATCCGGACAGGAGAACATGCGAGCAGTACTTC. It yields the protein CASNPDRRTCEQYF.

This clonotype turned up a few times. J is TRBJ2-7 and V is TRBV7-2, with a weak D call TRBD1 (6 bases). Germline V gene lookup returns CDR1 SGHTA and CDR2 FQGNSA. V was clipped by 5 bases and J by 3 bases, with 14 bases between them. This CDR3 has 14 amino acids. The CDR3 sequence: CASSLGNRDYEQYF. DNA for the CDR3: TGTGCCAGCAGCCTCGGGAACAGGGACTACGAGCAGTACTTC.

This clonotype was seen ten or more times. In nucleotides, the CDR3 is TGCGCCAGCAGCTTGGAGGCTAGCGGGTACAATGAGCAGTTCTTC. It translates to CASSLEASGYNEQFF. This chain joins TRBV5-1 and TRBJ2-1; 8 positions match TRBD2. The CDR3 loop spans 15 amino acids. From germline, CDR1 is SGHRS and CDR2 YFSETQ. The ends lost 0 bases at V and 4 bases at J; junction bases unmatched: 3.

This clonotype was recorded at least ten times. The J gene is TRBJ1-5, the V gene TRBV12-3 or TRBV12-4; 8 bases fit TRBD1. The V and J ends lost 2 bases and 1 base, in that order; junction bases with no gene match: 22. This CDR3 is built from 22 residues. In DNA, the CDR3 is TGTGCCAGCAGTTTAACCCTAAGCATAGGTGGAGCAGGGGGCGAGAGCAATCAGCCCCAGCATTTT. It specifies CASSLTLSIGGAGGESNQPQHF.

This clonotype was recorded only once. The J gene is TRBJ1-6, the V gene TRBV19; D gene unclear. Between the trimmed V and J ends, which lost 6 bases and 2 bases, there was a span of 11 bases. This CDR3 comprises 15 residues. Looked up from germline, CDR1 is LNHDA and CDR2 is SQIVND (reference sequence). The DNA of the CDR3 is TGTGCCAGTAGCCGAAGAGGGACCTATAATTCACCCCTCCACTTT. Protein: CASSRRGTYNSPLHF.

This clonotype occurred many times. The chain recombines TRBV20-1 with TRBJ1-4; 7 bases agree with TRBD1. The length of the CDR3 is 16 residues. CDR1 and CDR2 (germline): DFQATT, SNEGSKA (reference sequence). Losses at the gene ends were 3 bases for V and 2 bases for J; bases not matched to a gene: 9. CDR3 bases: TGCAGTGCTAGCTTACAGGGGAGTGAGACTAATGAAAAACTGTTTTTT. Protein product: CSASLQGSETNEKLFF.

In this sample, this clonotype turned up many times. The CDR3 sequence: CASSDGQGHYVGTEAFF. In DNA, the CDR3 is TGTGCCAGCAGTGACGGACAGGGTCATTACGTGGGGACTGAAGCTTTCTTT. The chain joins TRBV12-3 or TRBV12-4 to TRBJ1-1; 8 nucleotides agree with TRBD1. The V and J ends lost 5 bases and 5 bases, in that order; junction bases with no gene match: 16. This CDR3 region has 17 residues.